This T cell receptor beta chain is drawn from a study of T cell repertoires in cytomegalovirus infection. The overall study: Shared public TCR beta signatures pointed to both CMV infection and a matching HLA type.

Study-wide findings and caveats: Totalled public TCR beta family frequency picked out people who carried CMV plus the relevant HLA. Ex vivo, HLA-C-restricted CMV-specific TCR beta clonotypes prevailed over the rest of the response.

TCRdb called the reads again in MiXCR, with one record for every CDR3 protein. The repertoire consists of fewer than 550,000 distinct CDR3 sequences, with about 33% occurring once and the leading ten covering approximately 13%. A note on this clonotype: What it binds is unknown. One base away lies a much larger clone, so this may be a sequencing read error.

This clonotype originated in a human donor in good health (CMV status not recorded). Some clones in this sample may be carry-over from other donors' samples. Material for sequencing was PBMCs.

CDR3 in DNA: TGTGCCAGCAGCTTAGCGGAAGAACGCTCCTACGAGCAGTACTTC. It is translated as CASSLAEERSYEQYF. The chain uses TRBV7-2 and TRBJ2-7; no firm D call. The germline CDR1 and CDR2 sequences are SGHTA and FQGNSA. Trimming removed 0 bases at V and 0 bases at J, with 9 bases between. The CDR3 spans 15 residues.